Below are 10 T cell receptor beta chains sequenced from a single sample in a study of T-cell memory formation after mild COVID-19. Via MiXCR, TCRdb re-called the 5' RACE reads, giving one row per CDR3 protein. The data contain around 250,000 distinct CDR3 sequences, over 15% of them singletons. Sequenced: PBMCs or a T cell subset sorted from them (not recorded which). These receptors all stem from an adult woman who had mild COVID-19 (a few samples of this study predate the infection). Cell type and time point are not known.

This clonotype has a handful of counts. The V and J genes are TRBV29-1 and TRBJ1-5, with D unclear. The V gene's germline CDR1 is SQVTM and CDR2 ANQGSEA. The CDR3 has 14 residues. With 5 bases removed from V and 5 bases from J, the gap between germline ends came to 16 bases. The CDR3 is CSVSFSGRDQPQHF. CDR3 bases: TGCAGCGTTAGCTTTTCCGGGCGAGATCAGCCCCAGCATTTT.

This clonotype was detected a few times. In nucleotides, the CDR3 is TGCGCCAGCAGTAGGCAGGGGCCCGAAGAGACCCAGTACTTC. Translation gives CASSRQGPEETQYF. This chain connects TRBV5-1 to TRBJ2-5; TRBD1 is a possible D gene (6 bases). The CDR3 contains 14 residues. Per the germline V gene, CDR1 is SGHRS and CDR2 is YFSETQ. With 5 bases removed from V and 3 bases from J, the gap between germline ends came to 14 bases.

The chain has TRBV9 and TRBJ1-3; D is unclear. The CDR3 spans 15 residues. CDR1 is SGDLS, CDR2 YYNGEE, per germline. V was shortened by 3 bases and J by 2 bases, with 12 bases between the two germline ends. The CDR3: CASSDQEFPGNTIYF. The DNA of the CDR3 is TGTGCCAGCAGCGATCAGGAATTTCCTGGAAACACCATATATTTT.

V is TRBV7-6 and J is TRBJ2-1; 8 bases align to TRBD1. The germline gives CDR1 SGHVS, CDR2 FNYEAQ. With 1 base clipped from V and 6 bases from J, the junction kept 5 bases outside the gene matches. The CDR3 is 15 amino acids. DNA for the CDR3: TGTGCCAGCAGCTTAGACAGGGGGGTCCTCAATGAGCAGTTCTTC. Amino acids: CASSLDRGVLNEQFF. Full variable domain (remainder filled in from reference TRBV7-6 and TRBJ2-1): GAGVSQSPRYKVTKRGQDVALRCDPISGHVSLYWYRQALGQGPEFLTYFNYEAQQDKSGLPNDRFSAERPEGSISTLTIQRTEQRDSAMYRCASSLDRGVLNEQFFGPGTRLTVL.

This clonotype turned up a few times. The rearrangement uses TRBV15 and TRBJ2-1, with 14 bases fitting TRBD2. V lost 4 bases, J lost 15 bases, and 5 bases stayed unmatched. CDR1 and CDR2 (germline): LNHNV, YYDKDF (reference sequence). The CDR3 spans 13 residues. The CDR3 DNA reads TGTGCCACCAGCACGGGACTAGCGGGAGTATCGTTCTTC. Translating it yields CATSTGLAGVSFF.

This clonotype was observed a few times. The rearrangement links TRBV27 to TRBJ1-2; D call uncertain. V lost 10 bases and J lost 5, with 8 bases in between. There are 10 residues in the CDR3. CDR1 MNHEY and CDR2 SMNVEV come from the germline V gene (reference sequence). CDR3 amino acids: CATWLYGYTF. The DNA of the CDR3 is TGTGCCACCTGGCTATATGGCTACACCTTC.

The rearrangement joins TRBV29-1 to TRBJ2-1; TRBD2 matches 10 bases. Trimming took 7 bases from V and 8 from J; bases not matched to a gene: 11. This CDR3 spans 14 amino acids. Germline CDR1 is SQVTM and CDR2 is ANQGSEA. The CDR3 nucleotides are TGCAGCGCCGGGGATGGACTAGCGGTGGATGAGCAGTTCTTC. The encoded protein is CSAGDGLAVDEQFF.

This clonotype was found many times. The gene calls are TRBV24-1 and TRBJ1-2, with D maybe TRBD1 (6 bases). Germline CDR1 is KGHDR and CDR2 is SFDVKD. The ends were cut back, 4 bases at V and 4 bases at J, with 12 bases in the middle. The CDR3 spans 14 residues. CDR3 sequence: CATSEGHGSYGYTF. As DNA, the CDR3 is TGTGCCACCAGTGAGGGACACGGATCCTATGGCTACACCTTC.

The chain is built from TRBV11-2 and TRBJ1-4; 9 nucleotides agree with TRBD1. Germline V lookup: CDR1 SGHAT, CDR2 FQNNGV. V shed 5 bases, J shed 8 bases, and the junction held 9 bases outside the gene matches. There are 15 residues in the CDR3. DNA for the CDR3: TGTGCCAGCAGCGGGACCGGGACAGGGTTGGAAAAACTGTTTTTT. This codes for CASSGTGTGLEKLFF.

This clonotype has more than one count but fewer than ten. DNA for the CDR3: TGTGCCAGCAGTCGGACAGGCCCCTACAATGAGCAGTTCTTC. Encoded protein: CASSRTGPYNEQFF. This chain connects TRBV27 to TRBJ2-1; 7 bases agree with TRBD1. J was trimmed by 2 bases and V by 5 bases; bases with no gene match: 3. Germline CDR1 and CDR2: MNHEY and SMNVEV (reference sequence). This CDR3 is 14 amino acids long.